This entry is about one T cell receptor beta chain. The CDR3 has 17 amino acids. With 5 bases clipped from V and 8 bases from J, the junction kept 16 bases outside the gene matches. Germline lookup yields CDR1 MNHNY and CDR2 SVGAGI (reference sequence). Sequencing used immunoSEQ multiplex PCR; TCRdb keeps in-frame clones, though not all of them. The sample holds almost 50,000 clones, around three quarters seen once. These data are taken from a study of blood T cell repertoires in COVID-19. Sequencing used peripheral blood. The chain uses TRBV6-6 and TRBJ2-1; 9 bases fit TRBD2. The TCR originated in a man aged 65-85 years with acute or convalescent COVID-19. This CDR3 is CASSPFDASGIGDEQFF. CDR3 DNA sequence: TGTGCCAGCAGTCCCTTTGATGCTAGCGGGATAGGGGATGAGCAGTTCTTC.